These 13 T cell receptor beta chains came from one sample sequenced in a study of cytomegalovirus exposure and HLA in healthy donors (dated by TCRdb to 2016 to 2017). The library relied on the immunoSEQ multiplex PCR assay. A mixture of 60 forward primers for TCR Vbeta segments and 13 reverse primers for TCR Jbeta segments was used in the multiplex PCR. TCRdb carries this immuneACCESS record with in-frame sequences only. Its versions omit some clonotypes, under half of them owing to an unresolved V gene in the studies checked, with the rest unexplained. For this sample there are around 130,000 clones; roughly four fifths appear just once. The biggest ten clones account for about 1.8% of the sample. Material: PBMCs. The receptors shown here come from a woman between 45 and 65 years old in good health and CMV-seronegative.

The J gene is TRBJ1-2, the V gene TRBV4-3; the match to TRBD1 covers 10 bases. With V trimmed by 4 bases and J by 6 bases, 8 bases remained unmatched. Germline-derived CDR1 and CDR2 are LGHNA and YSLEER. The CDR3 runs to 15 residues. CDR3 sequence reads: CASSLATGGPDGYTF. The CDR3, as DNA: TGCGCCAGCAGCCTGGCGACAGGGGGCCCCGATGGCTACACCTTC.

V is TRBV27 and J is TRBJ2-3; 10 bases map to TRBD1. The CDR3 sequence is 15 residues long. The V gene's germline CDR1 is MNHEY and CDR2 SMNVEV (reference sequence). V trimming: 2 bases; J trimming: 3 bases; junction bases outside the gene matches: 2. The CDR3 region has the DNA TGTGCCAGCAGTTTAGGGACAGGGGTAACAGATACGCAGTATTTT. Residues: CASSLGTGVTDTQYF.

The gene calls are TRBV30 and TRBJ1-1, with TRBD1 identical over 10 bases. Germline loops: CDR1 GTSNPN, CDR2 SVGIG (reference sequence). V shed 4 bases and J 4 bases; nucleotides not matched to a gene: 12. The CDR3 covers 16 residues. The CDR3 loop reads CAWNSGTGVIGTEAFF. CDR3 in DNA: TGTGCCTGGAATTCCGGGACAGGGGTTATAGGCACTGAAGCTTTCTTT.

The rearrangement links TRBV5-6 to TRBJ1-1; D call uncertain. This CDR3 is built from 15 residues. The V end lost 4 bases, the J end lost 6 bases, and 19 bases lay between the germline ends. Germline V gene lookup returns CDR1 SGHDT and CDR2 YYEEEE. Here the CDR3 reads CASSPPAPRRAEAFF. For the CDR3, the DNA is TGTGCCAGCAGCCCACCCGCCCCACGGCGGGCTGAAGCTTTCTTT.

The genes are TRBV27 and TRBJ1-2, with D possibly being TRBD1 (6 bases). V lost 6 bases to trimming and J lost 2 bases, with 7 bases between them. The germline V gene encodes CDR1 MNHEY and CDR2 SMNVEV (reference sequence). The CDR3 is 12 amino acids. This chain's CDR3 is CASRTGNYGYTF. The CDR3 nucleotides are TGTGCCAGCAGAACAGGGAACTATGGCTACACCTTC.

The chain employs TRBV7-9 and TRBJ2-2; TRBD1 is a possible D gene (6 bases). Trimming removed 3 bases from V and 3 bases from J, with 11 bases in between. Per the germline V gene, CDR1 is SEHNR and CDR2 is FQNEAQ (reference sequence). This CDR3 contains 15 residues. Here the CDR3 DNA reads TGTGCCAGCAGCTTTTTCAGGGGAGACACCGGGGAGCTGTTTTTT. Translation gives CASSFFRGDTGELFF.

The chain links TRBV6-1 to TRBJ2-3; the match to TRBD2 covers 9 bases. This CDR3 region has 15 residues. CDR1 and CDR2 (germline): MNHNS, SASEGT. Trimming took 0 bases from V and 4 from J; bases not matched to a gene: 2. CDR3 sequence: CASSEAAGGSDTQYF. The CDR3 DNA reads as TGTGCCAGCAGTGAAGCAGCGGGAGGTTCAGATACGCAGTATTTT.

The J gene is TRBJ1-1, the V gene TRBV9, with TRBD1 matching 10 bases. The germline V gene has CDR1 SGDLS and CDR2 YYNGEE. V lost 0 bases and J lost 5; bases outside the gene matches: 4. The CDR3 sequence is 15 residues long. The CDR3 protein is CASSVAPDRGTEAFF. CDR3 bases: TGTGCCAGCAGCGTAGCCCCGGACAGGGGGACTGAAGCTTTCTTT.

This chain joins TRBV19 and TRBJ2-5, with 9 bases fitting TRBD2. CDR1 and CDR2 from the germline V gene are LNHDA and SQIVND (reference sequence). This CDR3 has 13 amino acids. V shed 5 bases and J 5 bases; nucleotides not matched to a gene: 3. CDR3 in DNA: TGTGCCAGTAGTGTAACTAGCGGGGAGACCCAGTACTTC. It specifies CASSVTSGETQYF.

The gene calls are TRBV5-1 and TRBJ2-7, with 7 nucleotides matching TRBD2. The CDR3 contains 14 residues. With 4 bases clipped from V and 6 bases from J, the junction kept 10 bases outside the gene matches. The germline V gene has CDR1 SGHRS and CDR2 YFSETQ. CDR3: CASSPAGTGGEQYF. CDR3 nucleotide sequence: TGCGCCAGCAGCCCCGCCGGGACGGGGGGCGAGCAGTACTTC.

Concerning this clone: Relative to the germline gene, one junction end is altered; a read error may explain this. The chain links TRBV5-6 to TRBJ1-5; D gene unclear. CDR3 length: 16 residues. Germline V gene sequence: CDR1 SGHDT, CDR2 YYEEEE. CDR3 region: CASSLDGSFSNQPQNF. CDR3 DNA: TGTGCCAGCAGCTTGGATGGGAGTTTTAGCAATCAGCCCCAGAATTTT. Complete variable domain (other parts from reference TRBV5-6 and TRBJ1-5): DAGVTQSPTHLIKTRGQQVTLRCSPKSGHDTVSWYQQALGQGPQFIFQYYEEEERQRGNFPDRFSGHQFPNYSSELNVNALLLGDSALYLCASSLDGSFSNQPQNFGDGTRLSIL.

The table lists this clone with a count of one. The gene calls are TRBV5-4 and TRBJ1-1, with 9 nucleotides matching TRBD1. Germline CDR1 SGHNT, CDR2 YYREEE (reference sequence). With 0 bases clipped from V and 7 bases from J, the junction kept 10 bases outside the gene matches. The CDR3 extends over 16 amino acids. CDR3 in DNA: TGTGCCAGCAGCTTGGATTTTAGGGGACAGGGAGGTGAAGCTTTCTTT. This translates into CASSLDFRGQGGEAFF.

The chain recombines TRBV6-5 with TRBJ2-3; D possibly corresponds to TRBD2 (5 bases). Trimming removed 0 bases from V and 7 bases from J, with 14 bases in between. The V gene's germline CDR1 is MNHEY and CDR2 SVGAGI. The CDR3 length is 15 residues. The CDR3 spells CASSYSRVSVYTQYF. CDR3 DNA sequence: TGTGCCAGCAGTTACTCGAGGGTGTCTGTTTATACGCAGTATTTT.